The 13 T cell receptor beta chains below all came from one sample that was sequenced in a study of siplizumab effects on memory and regulatory T cells. Sequenced by immunoSEQ multiplex PCR; TCRdb stores in-frame clones only, minus some. The sample includes about 56,000 clones, approximately 97% of them seen just once. Sample: naive CD8+ T cells sorted from blood. The receptors were gathered from a human donor in good health.

V gene TRBV4-1 combines with J gene TRBJ1-2; weak D call: TRBD1 (6 bases). Looked up from germline, CDR1 is MGHRA and CDR2 is YSYEKL. This CDR3 is built from 15 residues. V was shortened by 4 bases and J by 13 bases, with 25 bases between the two germline ends. The CDR3 sequence: CASSLDSRGTPLITF. The CDR3 DNA sequence: TGCGCCAGCAGCCTCGATTCGCGCGGGACACCGCTTATCACCTTC.

The chain links TRBV29-1 to TRBJ1-1; the D is unclear. The CDR3 contains 13 residues. Germline lookup yields CDR1 SQVTM and CDR2 ANQGSEA. V gave up 7 bases and J gave up 0 bases, with 12 bases separating them. CDR3 sequence reads: CSAVAALNTEAFF. In DNA, the CDR3 is TGCAGCGCTGTAGCAGCCCTGAACACTGAAGCTTTCTTT.

This clone was detected only once. This CDR3 is CASSLAGTGMNIQYF. The CDR3 nucleotides are TGTGCCAGCAGCTTGGCCGGGACAGGGATGAACATTCAGTACTTC. The rearrangement links TRBV5-6 to TRBJ2-4, with TRBD1 matching over 9 bases. Germline trimming cut 0 bases from V and 7 bases from J; bases unmatched to any gene: 5. Per germline, CDR1 SGHDT and CDR2 YYEEEE. This CDR3 region has 15 residues.

The CDR3 here is CASRGGVNYGYTF. The CDR3 DNA is TGTGCCAGTAGAGGAGGGGTCAACTATGGCTACACCTTC. The chain employs TRBV19 and TRBJ1-2; possibly TRBD1 for D (5 bases). Germline V gene sequence: CDR1 LNHDA, CDR2 SQIVND (reference sequence). V shed 6 bases and J shed 2 bases, with 10 bases lying between them. The CDR3 has 13 residues.

CDR3 sequence: CASSLPSTDTQYF. CDR3 DNA: TGTGCCAGCAGCCTACCTAGTACAGATACGCAGTATTTT. J is TRBJ2-3 and V is TRBV7-2; D is uncertain. Between the trimmed V and J ends, which lost 5 bases and 3 bases, there was a span of 9 bases. The germline V gene encodes CDR1 SGHTA and CDR2 FQGNSA. The CDR3 loop spans 13 amino acids. Using reference TRBV7-2 and TRBJ2-3 for the parts outside the CDR3, the full variable domain is GAGVSQSPSNKVTEKGKDVELRCDPISGHTALYWYRQSLGQGLEFLIYFQGNSAPDKSGLPSDRFSAERTGGSVSTLTIQRTQQEDSAVYLCASSLPSTDTQYFGPGTRLTVL.

In its sample, this clone was seen once. The V and J genes are TRBV19 and TRBJ2-1; 8 bases are shared with TRBD1. Germline V CDR1 and CDR2: LNHDA, SQIVND (reference sequence). J was trimmed by 5 bases and V by 0 bases; bases with no gene match: 3. The CDR3 is 15 amino acids. The CDR3 bases are TGTGCCAGTAGTATAGATCGGGGACAGGACAATGAGCAGTTCTTC. Its translation: CASSIDRGQDNEQFF.

This chain joins TRBV19 and TRBJ2-5; D ambiguous. CDR1 and CDR2 from the germline V gene are LNHDA and SQIVND (reference sequence). The CDR3 runs 14 residues. V was pared by 5 bases and J by 5 bases, with 15 bases between. CDR3 coding DNA: TGTGCCAGTAGTGTTACAGAGAACCGTGAGACCCAGTACTTC. This gives the protein CASSVTENRETQYF.

The V gene is TRBV11-1, the J gene TRBJ1-5; TRBD1 matches at 9 bases. Germline V gives CDR1 SGHAT, CDR2 FQDESV (reference sequence). With V trimmed by 2 bases and J by 4 bases, 3 bases remained unmatched. This CDR3 comprises 15 residues. The CDR3 sequence is CASSLTGQGNQPQHF. CDR3 nucleotides: TGTGCCAGCAGCTTAACCGGACAGGGGAATCAGCCCCAGCATTTT. The variable domain in full, completed from reference TRBV11-1 and TRBJ1-5, reads EAEVAQSPRYKITEKSQAVAFWCDPISGHATLYWYRQILGQGPELLVQFQDESVVDDSQLPKDRFSAERLKGVDSTLKIQPAELGDSAMYLCASSLTGQGNQPQHFGDGTRLSIL.

The chain combines TRBV4-1 with TRBJ2-3; 7 bases are a match to TRBD2. V trimming: 0 bases; J trimming: 3 bases; junction bases outside the gene matches: 9. CDR1 is MGHRA, CDR2 YSYEKL, per germline. This CDR3 is built from 17 residues. This CDR3 is CASSQEGAGVWTDTQYF. As DNA, the CDR3 is TGCGCCAGCAGCCAAGAGGGCGCGGGAGTCTGGACAGATACGCAGTATTTT.

The chain has TRBV7-3 and TRBJ2-3; TRBD2 agrees at 10 bases. With V trimmed by 2 bases and J by 1 base, 0 bases remained unmatched. Germline V gene lookup returns CDR1 SGHTA and CDR2 FQGTGA. CDR3 length: 15 amino acids. The CDR3 nucleotides are TGTGCCAGCAGCTTAGGGACTAGCGGCACAGATACGCAGTATTTT. It codes for CASSLGTSGTDTQYF.

A few counts support this clone. This sequence joins TRBV5-1 and TRBJ1-2; perhaps TRBD1 as D (5 bases). The CDR3 covers 12 residues. Trimming left V 4 bases short and J 8 bases short, with 12 bases between. Per germline, CDR1 SGHRS and CDR2 YFSETQ. The CDR3 nucleotides read TGCGCCAGCAGCGATGACTGGGGCGGCTACACCTTC. The encoded protein is CASSDDWGGYTF.

DNA for the CDR3: TGTGCCAGCAGCTTGCTGAGCGGGACCTACAATGAGCAGTTCTTC. Its protein product is CASSLLSGTYNEQFF. The chain has TRBV7-2 and TRBJ2-1; 7 nucleotides agree with TRBD2. Germline assignment: CDR1 SGHTA and CDR2 FQGNSA. Trimming at V came to 3 bases and at J to 2 bases, leaving 4 bases not matched to a gene. The CDR3 extends over 15 amino acids. The entire variable domain, with the rest obtained from reference TRBV7-2 and TRBJ2-1, is as follows: GAGVSQSPSNKVTEKGKDVELRCDPISGHTALYWYRQSLGQGLEFLIYFQGNSAPDKSGLPSDRFSAERTGGSVSTLTIQRTQQEDSAVYLCASSLLSGTYNEQFFGPGTRLTVL.

The chain joins TRBV28 to TRBJ2-7; 10 bases match TRBD1. Germline V CDR1 and CDR2: MDHEN, SYDVKM. V dropped 5 bases and J dropped 5; count of bases not matched to a gene: 9. CDR3 length equals 15 residues. CDR3 residues: CASSATGTGAHEQYF. As DNA, the CDR3 is TGTGCCAGCAGTGCGACCGGGACAGGGGCCCACGAGCAGTACTTC.